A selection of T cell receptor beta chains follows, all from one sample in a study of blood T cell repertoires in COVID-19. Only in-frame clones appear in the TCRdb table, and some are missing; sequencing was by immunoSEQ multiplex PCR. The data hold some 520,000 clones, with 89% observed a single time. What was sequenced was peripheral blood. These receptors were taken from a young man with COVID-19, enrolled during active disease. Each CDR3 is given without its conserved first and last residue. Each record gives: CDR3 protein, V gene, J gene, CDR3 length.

cdr3_aa: ASSKAGGPQTDTQY; v_call: TRBV21-1; j_call: TRBJ2-3; cdr3_length: 14
cdr3_aa: ATALAGAGRETQY; v_call: TRBV24-1; j_call: TRBJ2-5; cdr3_length: 13
cdr3_aa: ASSLSGRRDTQY; v_call: TRBV7-3; j_call: TRBJ2-3; cdr3_length: 12
cdr3_aa: ASSIAGTGELF; v_call: TRBV19; j_call: TRBJ2-2; cdr3_length: 11
cdr3_aa: ASSRGGAASEAF; v_call: TRBV3-1/TRBV3-2; j_call: TRBJ1-1; cdr3_length: 12
cdr3_aa: ASGTSGGNTGELF; v_call: TRBV25-1; j_call: TRBJ2-2; cdr3_length: 13
cdr3_aa: ASGLRQGGNTEAF; v_call: TRBV2; j_call: TRBJ1-1; cdr3_length: 13
cdr3_aa: ASSQTRPGIGGELF; v_call: TRBV7-8; j_call: TRBJ2-2; cdr3_length: 14
cdr3_aa: ASSDPGQGAYEQY; v_call: TRBV6-5; j_call: TRBJ2-7; cdr3_length: 13
cdr3_aa: ATSDPGGNYGYT; v_call: TRBV24-1; j_call: TRBJ1-2; cdr3_length: 12
cdr3_aa: ASTPDRRLNQPQH; v_call: TRBV6-5; j_call: TRBJ1-5; cdr3_length: 13
cdr3_aa: ASSGHTTPLSGNTIY; v_call: TRBV2; j_call: TRBJ1-3; cdr3_length: 15